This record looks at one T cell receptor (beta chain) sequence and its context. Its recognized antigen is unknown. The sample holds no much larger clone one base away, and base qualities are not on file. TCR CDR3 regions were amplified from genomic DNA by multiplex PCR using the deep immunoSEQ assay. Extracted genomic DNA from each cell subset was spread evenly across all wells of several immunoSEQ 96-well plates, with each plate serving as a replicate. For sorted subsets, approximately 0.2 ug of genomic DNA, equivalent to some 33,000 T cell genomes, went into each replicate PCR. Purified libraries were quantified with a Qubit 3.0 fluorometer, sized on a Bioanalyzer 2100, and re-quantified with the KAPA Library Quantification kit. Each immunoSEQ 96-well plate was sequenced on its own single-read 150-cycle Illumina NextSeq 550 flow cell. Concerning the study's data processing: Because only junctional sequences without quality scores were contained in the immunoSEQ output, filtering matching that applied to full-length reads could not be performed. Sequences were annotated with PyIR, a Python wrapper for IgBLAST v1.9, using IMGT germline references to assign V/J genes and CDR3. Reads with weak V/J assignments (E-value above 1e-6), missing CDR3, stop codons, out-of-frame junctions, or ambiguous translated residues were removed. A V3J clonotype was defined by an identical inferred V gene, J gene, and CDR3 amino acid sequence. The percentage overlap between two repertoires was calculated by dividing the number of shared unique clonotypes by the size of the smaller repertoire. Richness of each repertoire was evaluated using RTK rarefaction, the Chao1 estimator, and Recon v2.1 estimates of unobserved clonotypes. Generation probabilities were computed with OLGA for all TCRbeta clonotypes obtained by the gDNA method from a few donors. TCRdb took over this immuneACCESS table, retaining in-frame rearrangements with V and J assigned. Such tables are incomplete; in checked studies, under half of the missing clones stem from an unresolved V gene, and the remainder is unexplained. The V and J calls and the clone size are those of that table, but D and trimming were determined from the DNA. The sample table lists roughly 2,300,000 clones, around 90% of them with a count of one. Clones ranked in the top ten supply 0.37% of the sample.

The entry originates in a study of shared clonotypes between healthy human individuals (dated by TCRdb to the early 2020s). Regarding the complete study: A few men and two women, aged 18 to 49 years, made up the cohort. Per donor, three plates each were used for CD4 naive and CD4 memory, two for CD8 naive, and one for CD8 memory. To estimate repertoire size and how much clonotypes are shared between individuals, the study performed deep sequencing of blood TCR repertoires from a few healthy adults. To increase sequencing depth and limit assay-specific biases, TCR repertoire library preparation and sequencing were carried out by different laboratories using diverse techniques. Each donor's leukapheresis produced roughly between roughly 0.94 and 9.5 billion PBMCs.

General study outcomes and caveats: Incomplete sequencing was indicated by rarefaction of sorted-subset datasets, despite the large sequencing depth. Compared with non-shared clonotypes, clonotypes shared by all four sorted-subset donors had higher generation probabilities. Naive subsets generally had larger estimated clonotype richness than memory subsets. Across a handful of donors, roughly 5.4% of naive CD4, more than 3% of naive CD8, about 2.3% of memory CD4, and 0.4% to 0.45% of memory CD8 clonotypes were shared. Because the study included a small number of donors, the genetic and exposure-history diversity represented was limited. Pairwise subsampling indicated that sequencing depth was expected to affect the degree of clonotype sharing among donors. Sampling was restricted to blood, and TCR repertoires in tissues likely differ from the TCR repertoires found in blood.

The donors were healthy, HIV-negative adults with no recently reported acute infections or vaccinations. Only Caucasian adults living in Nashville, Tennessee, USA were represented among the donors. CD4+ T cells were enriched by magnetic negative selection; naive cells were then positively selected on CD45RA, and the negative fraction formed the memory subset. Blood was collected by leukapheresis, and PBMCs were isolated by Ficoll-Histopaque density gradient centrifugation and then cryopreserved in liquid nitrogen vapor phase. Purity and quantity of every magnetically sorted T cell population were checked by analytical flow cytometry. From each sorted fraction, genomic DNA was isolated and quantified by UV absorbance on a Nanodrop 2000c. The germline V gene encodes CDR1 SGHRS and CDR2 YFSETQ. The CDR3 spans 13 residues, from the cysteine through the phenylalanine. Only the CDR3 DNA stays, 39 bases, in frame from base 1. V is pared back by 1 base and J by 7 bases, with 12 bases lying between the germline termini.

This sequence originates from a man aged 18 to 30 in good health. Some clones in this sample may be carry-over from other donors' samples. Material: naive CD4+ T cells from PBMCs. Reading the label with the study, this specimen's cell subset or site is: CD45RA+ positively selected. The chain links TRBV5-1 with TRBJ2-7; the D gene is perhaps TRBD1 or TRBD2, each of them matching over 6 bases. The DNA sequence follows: TGCGCCAGCAGCTTGCCGGGGGCCGGTGAGCAGTACTTC. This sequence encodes CASSLPGAGEQYF.